This is a list of T cell receptor beta chains from one sample in a study of PD-1 blockade in classical Hodgkin lymphoma. Clones were sequenced by immunoSEQ multiplex PCR, and TCRdb holds only the in-frame ones, with some missing. The table has 20,000 or so clones, roughly 80% seen once. Sequencing used peripheral blood mononuclear cells (PBMCs), obtained at baseline. Every receptor here comes from a human donor with classical Hodgkin lymphoma. The CDR3 runs from the conserved cysteine through the conserved F or W. A D gene is named only where the DNA matches it firmly. Part of the rows lack a size; the others show once, few, many or a class for expanded clones.

J: TRBJ2-7
V: TRBV6-7
size: -
D: -
DNA: TGTGCCAGCAGTTACGGATCGGGGGGCTCCCCTCCCCACTCCTACGAGCAGTACTTC
CDR3: CASSYGSGGSPPHSYEQYF

J: TRBJ2-7
V: TRBV11-2
size: -
D: -
DNA: TGTGCCAGCAGCTTGTCCGCTGGGGAAGCCTACGAGCAGTACTTC
CDR3: CASSLSAGEAYEQYF

J: TRBJ1-2
V: TRBV4-3
size: once
D: -
DNA: TGCGCCAGCAGCCAAGATCGGAGAGGGAGGGGCTACACCTTC
CDR3: CASSQDRRGRGYTF

J: TRBJ1-1
V: TRBV25-1
size: -
D: TRBD1
DNA: TGTGCCAGCAGAGCTCGTGGACAGGGAAACACTGAAGCTTTCTTT
CDR3: CASRARGQGNTEAFF

J: TRBJ2-1
V: TRBV6-5
size: -
D: TRBD2
DNA: TGTGCCAGCAGTTTGACTAGCGGGGGATACAATGAGCAGTTCTTC
CDR3: CASSLTSGGYNEQFF

J: TRBJ2-1
V: TRBV9
size: -
D: TRBD1
DNA: TGTGCCAGCAGCGCAGGGGGCACATACAATGAGCAGTTCTTC
CDR3: CASSAGGTYNEQFF

J: TRBJ1-2
V: TRBV19
size: -
D: TRBD1
DNA: TGTGCCAGTAGTGCCGACAGGGGCAGCAGGGGCTACACCTTC
CDR3: CASSADRGSRGYTF

J: TRBJ1-2
V: TRBV4-1
size: -
D: TRBD1
DNA: TGCGCCAGCAGCCAAGTACAGGGGGAAGAGTATGGCTACACCTTC
CDR3: CASSQVQGEEYGYTF

J: TRBJ1-3
V: TRBV28
size: -
D: -
DNA: TGTGCAGCCCACTCTGGAAACACCATATATTTT
CDR3: CAAHSGNTIYF

J: TRBJ1-2
V: TRBV6-6
size: -
D: -
DNA: TGTGCCAGCAGTTACCTACCCTTTAGGGGGGACTATGGCTACACCTTC
CDR3: CASSYLPFRGDYGYTF

J: TRBJ1-6
V: TRBV19
size: -
D: -
DNA: TGTGCCAGTAGTATTGATATTGGGGCAGGTCTCAATTCACCCCTCCACTTT
CDR3: CASSIDIGAGLNSPLHF

J: TRBJ2-3
V: TRBV5-6
size: -
D: TRBD1
DNA: TGTGCCAGCAGCCCTGGGGCAGGGGGCGTGAATACGCAGTATTTT
CDR3: CASSPGAGGVNTQYF

J: TRBJ1-2
V: TRBV7-9
size: -
D: -
DNA: TGTGCCAGCAGGGCCGGGACATCGAATGGCTACACCTTC
CDR3: CASRAGTSNGYTF

J: TRBJ2-7
V: TRBV7-9
size: -
D: -
DNA: TGTGCCAGCAGCCTACATCCCGATGGAGCCTACGAGCAGTACTTC
CDR3: CASSLHPDGAYEQYF

J: TRBJ2-4
V: TRBV19
size: -
D: TRBD1
DNA: TGTGCCAGTAGTATTAGGGGACAGGTCGCCAAAAACATTCAGTACTTC
CDR3: CASSIRGQVAKNIQYF

J: TRBJ2-7
V: TRBV6-1
size: -
D: -
DNA: TGTGCTACTACCCACGGGGGCCTCTCCTACGAGCAGTACTTC
CDR3: CATTHGGLSYEQYF

J: TRBJ2-3
V: TRBV6-5
size: once
D: -
DNA: TGTGCCAGCAATAAATATGAGGGAGATACGCAGTATTTT
CDR3: CASNKYEGDTQYF

J: TRBJ2-2
V: TRBV9
size: -
D: -
DNA: TGTGCCAGCAGCGTAAACCCAGGGACGTTGGGGACCGGGGAGCTGTTTTTT
CDR3: CASSVNPGTLGTGELFF

J: TRBJ2-7
V: TRBV5-6
size: -
D: TRBD1
DNA: TGTGCCAGCAGCTTGGGGACAGGGCACTACGAGCAGTACTTC
CDR3: CASSLGTGHYEQYF

J: TRBJ2-1
V: TRBV5-6
size: -
D: -
DNA: TGTGCCAGCAGCTACCCGTACAATGAGCAGTTCTTC
CDR3: CASSYPYNEQFF

J: TRBJ1-2
V: TRBV28
size: -
D: -
DNA: TGTGCCAGCAGACGCGCTGGGGTTAGCTATGGCTACACCTTC
CDR3: CASRRAGVSYGYTF

J: TRBJ2-7
V: TRBV5-5
size: -
D: -
DNA: TGTGCCAGCAGCCGCTCCCGGACGGTGGAGCAGTACTTC
CDR3: CASSRSRTVEQYF

J: TRBJ2-3
V: TRBV7-2
size: -
D: TRBD2
DNA: TGTGCCAGCAGCTCTACCGGGACTAGCGGGACAGATACGCAGTATTTT
CDR3: CASSSTGTSGTDTQYF

J: TRBJ1-6
V: TRBV11-2
size: -
D: -
DNA: TGTGCCAGCAGCCTGGAGGGGTTCGCGCCCCTCCACTTT
CDR3: CASSLEGFAPLHF

J: TRBJ1-3
V: TRBV2
size: -
D: -
DNA: TGTGCCAGCAAGGATGGGGCTGCGACGCGAGCAAACACCATATATTTT
CDR3: CASKDGAATRANTIYF

J: TRBJ2-3
V: TRBV28
size: -
D: TRBD2
DNA: TGTGCCAGCAGTCCCTGGGCAGGCGGGGGGGTGGCAGATACGCAGTATTTT
CDR3: CASSPWAGGGVADTQYF

J: TRBJ2-5
V: TRBV28
size: -
D: -
DNA: TGTGCCAGCAGTCTCGAGACCCAGTACTTC
CDR3: CASSLETQYF

J: TRBJ2-1
V: TRBV28
size: once
D: TRBD2
DNA: TGTGCCAGCATTCATAGCGGGGGCCTATACAATGAGCAGTTCTTC
CDR3: CASIHSGGLYNEQFF

J: TRBJ2-7
V: TRBV4-1
size: -
D: -
DNA: TGCGCCAGCAGCCAAGACCGCGTTAGGGGGGGAACGGCCTACGAGCAGTACTTC
CDR3: CASSQDRVRGGTAYEQYF

J: TRBJ2-3
V: TRBV21-1
size: -
D: -
DNA: TGTGCCAGCAGCAAAATTGGGACTAGCGGCACAGATACGCAGTATTTT
CDR3: CASSKIGTSGTDTQYF

J: TRBJ1-2
V: TRBV11-2
size: -
D: -
DNA: TGTGCCAGCAGCTCAACGGTTGTCCGCGCTAACTATGGCTACACCTTC
CDR3: CASSSTVVRANYGYTF

J: TRBJ2-3
V: TRBV6-5
size: -
D: TRBD1
DNA: TGTGCCAGCCGGGACAGGGGAAAAGGGACGCAGTATTTT
CDR3: CASRDRGKGTQYF

J: TRBJ2-7
V: TRBV5-8
size: -
D: -
DNA: TGTGCCAGCAGCTTCGGACGTTCGGACGAGCAGTACTTC
CDR3: CASSFGRSDEQYF

J: TRBJ1-1
V: TRBV18
size: -
D: TRBD1
DNA: TGTGCCAGCTCATTTCCGGGACAGGGGGGAACCTTCGAAGCTTTCTTT
CDR3: CASSFPGQGGTFEAFF

J: TRBJ2-5
V: TRBV7-6
size: -
D: -
DNA: TGTGCCAGCAGCCTAGGTGTAGGGGGTTTGGAGACCCAGTACTTC
CDR3: CASSLGVGGLETQYF

J: TRBJ2-7
V: TRBV7-9
size: -
D: TRBD1
DNA: TGTGCCAGCAGCCAACGGAACCGGGACAGGGCCAACTACGAGCAGTACTTC
CDR3: CASSQRNRDRANYEQYF

J: TRBJ2-2
V: TRBV7-6
size: -
D: -
DNA: TGTGCCAGCAGCGTTAACGATCTCTGCCTTGCCATCGGGGAGCTGTTTTTT
CDR3: CASSVNDLCLAIGELFF

J: TRBJ2-4
V: TRBV5-1
size: -
D: -
DNA: TGCGCCACTAAGGGTGGGGTGACCAAAAACATTCAGTACTTC
CDR3: CATKGGVTKNIQYF

J: TRBJ1-4
V: TRBV11-1
size: -
D: -
DNA: TGTGCCAGCTCCAGGACAACTAATGAAAAACTGTTTTTT
CDR3: CASSRTTNEKLFF

J: TRBJ2-7
V: TRBV21-1
size: -
D: -
DNA: TGTGCCAGCAGCAGAGATGGGACAGGCCTAGGAAACTACGAGCAGTACTTC
CDR3: CASSRDGTGLGNYEQYF

J: TRBJ2-3
V: TRBV9
size: once
D: -
DNA: TGTGCCAGCAGAGATAGCACAGATACGCAGTATTTT
CDR3: CASRDSTDTQYF

J: TRBJ2-7
V: TRBV28
size: -
D: -
DNA: TGTGCCAGCAGCAGATTCCAGGGAATTAGTCGTTCCGAGCAGTACTTC
CDR3: CASSRFQGISRSEQYF

J: TRBJ2-1
V: TRBV19
size: -
D: TRBD2
DNA: TGTGCCAGTAGCCCCGTTGCCTCGGGGGGGCAGTTCTTC
CDR3: CASSPVASGGQFF

J: TRBJ2-1
V: TRBV5-8
size: -
D: -
DNA: TGTGCCAGCAGCTTTCGGTTCTTC
CDR3: CASSFRFF

J: TRBJ2-7
V: TRBV7-2
size: -
D: -
DNA: TGTGCCAGCAGCACCCCCACCGTTGGGACGTACGAGCAGTACTTC
CDR3: CASSTPTVGTYEQYF

J: TRBJ1-6
V: TRBV6-5
size: -
D: -
DNA: TGTGCCAGCAGGGGTTATAATTCACCCCTCCACTTT
CDR3: CASRGYNSPLHF

J: TRBJ2-3
V: TRBV19
size: -
D: TRBD2
DNA: TGTGCCAGTAGTATCCTGGGACTAGCGGGGGACACAGATACGCAGTATTTT
CDR3: CASSILGLAGDTDTQYF

J: TRBJ1-1
V: TRBV18
size: -
D: TRBD1
DNA: TGTGCCAGCTCCTTAGACAGGGGGAAATTAGACACTGAAGCTTTCTTT
CDR3: CASSLDRGKLDTEAFF

J: TRBJ1-1
V: TRBV7-3
size: few
D: -
DNA: TGTGCCAGCAGTCTACCTGGGAGCCCGAACACTGAAGCTTTCTTT
CDR3: CASSLPGSPNTEAFF

J: TRBJ1-6
V: TRBV9
size: once
D: -
DNA: TGTGCCAGCAGCGTAGGCCCGGACAGTAATTCACCCCTCCACTTT
CDR3: CASSVGPDSNSPLHF

J: TRBJ2-5
V: TRBV18
size: -
D: TRBD1
DNA: TGTGCCAGCTGCAAGAGGGGACAGGGGGCAGGAGAGACCCAGTACTTC
CDR3: CASCKRGQGAGETQYF